This record covers a single T cell receptor beta chain. Its specificity is not known. This specimen belongs to a study of T cell repertoires in aging, cancer and after chemotherapy. A mixed TRB-A/B primer pool amplified rearranged TRB by multiplex touch-down PCR. In TCRdb, the multiplex PCR reads were re-called with MiXCR into one record per CDR3 protein. The sample shows about 1,300 distinct CDR3 sequences, about half of them seen only once. The study, taken as a whole, reports: In each cancer cohort, median generation probability increased across chemotherapy, suggesting thymic output rebounded. Lymphoid organ infiltration in hematological cancer patients may impair thymic emigration or peripheral T cell expansion.

Peripheral blood genomic DNA, not sorted cells or RNA, was the template. CDR1 is SQVTM, CDR2 ANQGSEA, per germline. V dropped 5 bases and J dropped 5; count of bases not matched to a gene: 12. CDR3 length: 16 amino acids. V gene TRBV29-1 combines with J gene TRBJ2-1; 10 nucleotides align to TRBD2. Material for sequencing was blood. The receptor's source is a human donor with a blood cancer. The CDR3 sequence: CSVLGSSGSSDNEQFF. CDR3 nucleotides: TGCAGCGTTTTGGGGTCTAGCGGGAGTAGTGACAATGAGCAGTTCTTC.